The following is a TCR beta chain sequence with its context. Its antigen remains unidentified. The CDR3 sequence is 12 residues long. V gave up 3 bases and J gave up 4 bases, with 7 bases separating them. Germline assignment: CDR1 SGDLS and CDR2 YYNGEE. The data are from a study of high-grade serous ovarian cancer treatment subgroups. Study context: On average, approximately 14,000 reads and several thousand unique TCR beta rearrangements were obtained per sample. General observations from the study: Same-patient tumor repertoires overlapped at about 0.095 to 0.85; different patients barely overlapped. Higher neoantigen levels went with greater TCR clonal relatedness. These tumor repertoires lack spatial information from bulk sequencing.

The tumor samples were collected prior to definitive surgery or chemotherapy. The method was immunoSEQ multiplex PCR; TCRdb's version includes in-frame clones alone and lacks a portion of them. This sample has about 16,000 clones, with roughly 70% found just once. This TCR was sampled from a human donor with high-grade serous ovarian cancer. V usage is TRBV9 and J usage is TRBJ1-2, with D hard to call. Sequencing was performed on tumor tissue. The CDR3, as DNA: TGTGCCAGCAGCGCAGACATCTATGGCTACACCTTC. Amino acid sequence: CASSADIYGYTF.